The clone carrying this T cell receptor (beta chain) appeared many times. The source of the sample is a study of regulatory T cells in long-lasting Graves disease. The germline V gene has CDR1 SGHNT and CDR2 YYREEE (reference sequence). The V segment lost 4 bases and the J segment 5 bases; nucleotides outside the gene matches: 6. The CDR3 loop spans 15 amino acids. The time point is: newly diagnosed GD, antithyroid drugs for less than 3 months. The TCR library was made from RNA that had been extracted from PBMCs in TRIzol. Arm-PCR of CDR3 regions and iRepertoire HTBI primers were the basis on which TCR beta libraries were built. TCRdb ran MiXCR on the multiplex PCR reads and lists one entry per CDR3 protein. The table includes some 250,000 distinct CDR3 sequences, under 20% detected once. These sequences were also reported in another study, on T cells in Graves' hyperthyroidism and ophthalmopathy. That study adds: Newly diagnosed hyperthyroidism patients aged 18 to 65 years had disease lasting under 2 months. HTBI primers were used for first-round RT-PCR of the TCR CDR3.

V usage is TRBV5-4 and J usage is TRBJ2-5, with 12 bases matching TRBD1. This clonotype was sampled from a woman in her twenties or thirties with Graves disease. Sequences were derived from peripheral blood mononuclear cells (PBMCs), sampled at new diagnosis, from a patient treated with antithyroid drugs. In DNA form, the CDR3 reads TGTGCCAGCAGCCCCGGGACAGGGGGCGCTGAGACCCAGTACTTC. It is translated as CASSPGTGGAETQYF.